The text below deals with one T cell receptor beta chain. Trimming removed 3 bases at V and 2 bases at J, with 13 bases between. Germline CDR1 SGDLS, CDR2 YYNGEE. The CDR3 consists of 15 residues. PCR primers comprised 60 Vbeta and 13 Jbeta primers. This table comes from immunoSEQ multiplex PCR, and its TCRdb copy is limited to in-frame clones, with some not included. The sample records about 150,000 clones, roughly 75% being singletons. The source of the sample is a study of cytomegalovirus exposure and HLA in healthy donors. The V gene is TRBV9, the J gene TRBJ2-3; D is uncertain. The source material was PBMCs. The TCR was taken from a man between 18 and 35 years old in good health and CMV-seronegative. The CDR3 is CASSAGVASTDTQYF. The CDR3 DNA reads as TGTGCCAGCAGCGCCGGAGTGGCTTCCACAGATACGCAGTATTTT.